This T cell receptor (beta chain) appears in the sequencing data of a study of blood T cell repertoires in COVID-19. The CDR3 is made up of 14 amino acids. With 0 bases removed from V and 6 bases from J, the gap between germline ends came to 11 bases. CDR1 and CDR2 (germline): LNHNV, YYDKDF (reference sequence). TCRdb's copy holds only in-frame clones and misses some; the assay was immunoSEQ multiplex PCR. The sample lists around 270,000 clones, approximately 86% occurring once. The chain is built from TRBV15 and TRBJ1-2, with D possibly TRBD1 on 5 matching bases. This TCR derives from a man between 25 and 39 years old with active or convalescent COVID-19. The sample consisted of peripheral blood. In DNA, the CDR3 is TGTGCCACCAGCAGAGATACGGGGGGAAATGGCTACACCTTC. As protein: CATSRDTGGNGYTF.